The T cell receptor beta chain described here comes from a study of blood T cell repertoires in COVID-19. Assay used: immunoSEQ multiplex PCR; TCRdb lists only in-frame clones, some missing. Of approximately 250,000 clones in the sample, 80% to 95% were seen once. This CDR3 comprises 15 residues. V was clipped by 0 bases and J by 7 bases; unmatched bases: 6. Germline V gene data show CDR1 as SGDLS and CDR2 as YYNGEE. This clonotype was obtained from a man aged 35 to 55 who had been exposed to COVID-19. The chain couples TRBV9 to TRBJ2-1; 8 bases align to TRBD2. The sample taken for sequencing was PBMCs or T cells enriched from blood (not recorded which). CDR3 protein: CASSVALAARNEQFF. The CDR3 DNA follows: TGTGCCAGCAGCGTAGCACTAGCGGCACGGAATGAGCAGTTCTTC.